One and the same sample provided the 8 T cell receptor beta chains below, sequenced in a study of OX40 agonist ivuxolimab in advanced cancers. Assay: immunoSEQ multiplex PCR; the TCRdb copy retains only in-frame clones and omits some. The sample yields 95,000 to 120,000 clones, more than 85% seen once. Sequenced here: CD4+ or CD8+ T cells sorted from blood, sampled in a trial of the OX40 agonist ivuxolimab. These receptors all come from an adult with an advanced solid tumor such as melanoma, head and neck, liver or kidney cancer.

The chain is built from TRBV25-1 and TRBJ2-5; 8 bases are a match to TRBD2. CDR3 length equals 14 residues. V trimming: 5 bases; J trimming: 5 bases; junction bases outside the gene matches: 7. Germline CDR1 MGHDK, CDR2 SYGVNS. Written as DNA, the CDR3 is TGTGCCAGCAGTCGACGGGAGGGCCCCGAGACCCAGTACTTC. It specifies CASSRREGPETQYF. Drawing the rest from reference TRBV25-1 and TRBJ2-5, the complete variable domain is EADIYQTPRYLVIGTGKKITLECSQTMGHDKMYWYQQDPGMELHLIHYSYGVNSTEKGDLSSESTVSRIRTEHFPLTLESARPSHTSQYLCASSRREGPETQYFGPGTRLLVL.

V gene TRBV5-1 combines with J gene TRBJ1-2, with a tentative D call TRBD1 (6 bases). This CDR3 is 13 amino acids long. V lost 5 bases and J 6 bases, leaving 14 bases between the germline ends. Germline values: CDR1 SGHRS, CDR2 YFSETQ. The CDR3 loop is CASRPQGKDGYTF. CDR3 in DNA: TGCGCCAGCAGACCACAGGGAAAGGATGGCTACACCTTC.

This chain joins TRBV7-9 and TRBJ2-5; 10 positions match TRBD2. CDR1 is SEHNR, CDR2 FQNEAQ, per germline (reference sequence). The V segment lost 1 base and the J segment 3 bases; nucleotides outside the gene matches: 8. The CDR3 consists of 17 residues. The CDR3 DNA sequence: TGTGCCAGCAGCTTAGTGGCGGGACTAGCGAGTAAAGAGACCCAGTACTTC. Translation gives CASSLVAGLASKETQYF.

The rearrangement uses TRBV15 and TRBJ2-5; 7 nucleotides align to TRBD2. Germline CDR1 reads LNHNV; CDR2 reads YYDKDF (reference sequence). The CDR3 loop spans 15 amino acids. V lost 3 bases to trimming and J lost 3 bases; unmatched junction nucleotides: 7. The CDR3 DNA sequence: TGTGCCACCAGCAGGGGCCCCCTAGCGGAAGAGACCCAGTACTTC. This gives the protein CATSRGPLAEETQYF.

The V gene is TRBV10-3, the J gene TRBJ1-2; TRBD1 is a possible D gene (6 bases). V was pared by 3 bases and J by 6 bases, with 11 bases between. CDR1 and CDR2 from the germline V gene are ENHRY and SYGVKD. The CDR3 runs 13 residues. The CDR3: CAISDAGVNGYTF. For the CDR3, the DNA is TGTGCCATCAGTGACGCAGGGGTCAATGGCTACACCTTC.

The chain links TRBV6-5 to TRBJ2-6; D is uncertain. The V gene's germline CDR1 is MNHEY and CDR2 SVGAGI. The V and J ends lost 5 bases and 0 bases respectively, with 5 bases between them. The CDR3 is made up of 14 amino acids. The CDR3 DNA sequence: TGTGCCAGCAGTATGAGCTCTGGGGCCAACGTCCTGACTTTC. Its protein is CASSMSSGANVLTF.

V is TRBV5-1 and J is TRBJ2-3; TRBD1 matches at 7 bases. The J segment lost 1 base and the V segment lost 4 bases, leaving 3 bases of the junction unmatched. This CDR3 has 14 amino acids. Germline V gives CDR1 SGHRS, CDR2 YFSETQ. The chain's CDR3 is CASSAGQGTDTQYF. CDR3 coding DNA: TGCGCCAGCAGCGCCGGACAGGGCACAGATACGCAGTATTTT.

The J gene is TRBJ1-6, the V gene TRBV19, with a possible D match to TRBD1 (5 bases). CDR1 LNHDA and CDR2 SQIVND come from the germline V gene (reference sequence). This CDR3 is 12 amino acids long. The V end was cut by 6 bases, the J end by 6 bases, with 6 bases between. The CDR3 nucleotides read TGTGCCAGTAGGACAGCTAATTCACCCCTCCACTTT. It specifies CASRTANSPLHF.